This T cell receptor (beta chain) was documented in a study of control samples from healthy donors and cancer patients. This CDR3 has 13 amino acids. Germline CDR1 and CDR2: ENHRY and SYGVKD. V lost 4 bases to trimming and J lost 2 bases; unmatched junction nucleotides: 0. The repertoire was sequenced with immunoSEQ multiplex PCR; TCRdb's copy has only in-frame clones and lacks some. The table lists more than 95,000 clones, around 86% of them singletons. The clonotype comes from a man in his forties or fifties in good health. What was sequenced was blood. J is TRBJ2-5 and V is TRBV10-3, with 8 bases that match TRBD1. The CDR3: CAISGDRQETQYF. DNA for the CDR3: TGTGCCATCAGTGGGGACAGGCAAGAGACCCAGTACTTC.